The clone carrying this T cell receptor beta chain was counted many times. A volume of approximately 10 ml of fresh peripheral blood supplied the PBMCs. The CDR3 sequence is 15 residues long. Germline assignment: CDR1 MNHEY and CDR2 SVGAGI. V lost 0 bases, J lost 0 bases, and 8 bases lay in between. This sample is part of a study of Graves' ophthalmopathy and Graves' hyperthyroidism. Amplification of the TCR beta CDR3 regions used RNA transcripts (as template). RT-PCR with HTBI primers came first, then second-round multiplex PCR. Each CDR3 protein gets one entry after TCRdb re-called the multiplex PCR reads with MiXCR. The table has a few hundred thousand distinct CDR3 sequences, 21% seen once; the top ten hold around 3.1%.

The V gene is TRBV6-5, the J gene TRBJ1-1, with D unclear. Material for sequencing was peripheral blood. The clonotype comes from a woman younger than 35 with stable Graves' hyperthyroidism. CDR3 sequence (DNA): TGTGCCAGCAGTTACTCGTTACTGATGAACACTGAAGCTTTCTTT. Its protein product is CASSYSLLMNTEAFF.